This TCR beta chain appears in the sequencing data of a study of blood T cell repertoires in COVID-19. Study as a whole: Sites across the United States, Italy and Spain contributed samples from acute and convalescent COVID-19. PBMCs, B-cell-depleted T cells, or T cells were the source of the cDNA or gDNA that made up the material.

Trimming pared 2 bases from V and 4 bases from J, leaving 17 bases between. Germline lookup yields CDR1 MDHEN and CDR2 SYDVKM. CDR3 length: 17 amino acids. TCRdb keeps only in-frame clones here, not all; method: immunoSEQ multiplex PCR. The repertoire holds around 300,000 clones, with more than 80% as singletons. The source is a woman aged 25-40 years with active or convalescent COVID-19. V gene TRBV28 combines with J gene TRBJ2-2, with D perhaps matching TRBD2 (7 bases). Material for sequencing was peripheral blood. DNA of the CDR3: TGTGCCAGCAGTTTACGTTTTGGGGGGGGCCTCACCGGGGAGCTGTTTTTT. This sequence encodes CASSLRFGGGLTGELFF. Based on the CDR3 plus reference TRBV28 and TRBJ2-2, the full variable domain is DVKVTQSSRYLVKRTGEKVFLECVQDMDHENMFWYRQDPGLGLRLIYFSYDVKMKEKGDIPEGYSVSREKKERFSLILESASTNQTSMYLCASSLRFGGGLTGELFFGEGSRLTVL.